This TCR beta chain was sequenced during a study of radiotherapy plus CTLA-4 blockade in lung cancer (dated by TCRdb to between 2017 and 2018). Concerning the study at large: Objective responses were observed in approximately 18% of enrolled patients, and disease control was achieved in about 32%.

To note about this clone: Its antigen is not yet known. The record has no base qualities; no much larger clone is one base away.

The CDR3 contains 15 residues, cysteine and phenylalanine counted. Only the CDR3 portion is preserved as DNA: 45 bases, with reading frame beginning at the first base. CDR1 and CDR2, per the germline V gene (reference sequence), are LNHDA and SQIVND. Deletion took 3 bases off V and 4 bases off J, with a span of 12 bases between the germline ends. The study evaluated CTLA-4 blockade (ipilimumab) given together with focal radiation therapy in patients who had chemo-refractory metastatic non-small-cell lung cancer. Library preparation was by the immunoSEQ multiplex PCR assay. The source is immuneACCESS, and TCRdb retained only in-frame sequences with V and J called. Part of the clones is not carried over; for the studies checked, unresolved V genes explain less than half of this, and the remainder is unexplained. This sample comprises tens of thousands of clones, approximately 86% of them detected only once. Approximately 16% of the sample is in the top ten clones.

The paper as a whole reports these results and caveats: The strongest predictors of response, as reported, were early dynamic changes in blood T cell clones along with a rise in serum interferon-beta after radiation. After treatment with radiotherapy and ipilimumab, TCR clones that originated in tumors expanded in peripheral blood.

The V and J segments used are TRBV19 and TRBJ1-4, with the D gene uncertain. The sequence derives from a human donor with non-small cell lung cancer that progressed on radiotherapy plus ipilimumab. Sequences were derived from peripheral blood, sampled from a patient treated with radiotherapy plus ipilimumab. The DNA is TGTGCCAGTAGTATCCTCCGAAGCTATAATGAAAAACTGTTTTTT. Translated, it reads CASSILRSYNEKLFF.